Below are 4 T cell receptor beta chains sequenced from a single sample in a study of shared clonotypes between healthy human individuals (TCRdb year 2020). To prepare the library, the immunoSEQ multiplex PCR assay was applied. TCRdb holds this immuneACCESS table with in-frame rearrangements only. Some clones are missing; in checked studies, unresolved V genes explain under half, and the rest has no known cause. The sample data list about 1.5 million clones, and around 97% of these were observed just once. The ten most abundant clones make up 1% to 1.5% of the sample. The material sequenced was naive CD4+ T cells sorted from blood. The sample's cell subset or site label, in plain terms: CD45RA+ positively selected. These receptors were taken from a man aged 25 to 40 in good health.

The rearrangement links TRBV5-1 to TRBJ1-2, with 9 bases aligning to TRBD1. Trimming at V came to 4 bases and at J to 4 bases, leaving 17 bases not matched to a gene. The CDR3 contains 18 residues. Germline CDR1 is SGHRS and CDR2 is YFSETQ. The CDR3 bases are TGCGCCAGCAGCGTTACTCGGACAGGGGCCGGCAGCGGCTATGGCTACACCTTC. Its translation is CASSVTRTGAGSGYGYTF.

The chain is built from TRBV7-6 and TRBJ2-1; 12 positions match TRBD2. The CDR3 extends over 17 amino acids. Per the germline V gene, CDR1 is SGHVS and CDR2 is FNYEAQ. Germline trimming cut 9 bases from V and 2 bases from J; bases unmatched to any gene: 11. The CDR3 region has the DNA TGTGCCAGTCGAGCAATCCTAGCGGGAGGGCCCTACAATGAGCAGTTCTTC. Translated: CASRAILAGGPYNEQFF.

On this clone itself: Other DNA sequences from this sample encode an identical CDR3 as well. The chain carries TRBV19 and TRBJ2-3, with 9 bases that match TRBD2. J gave up 4 bases and V 6 bases, and 5 bases lay outside the gene matches. This CDR3 has 14 residues. CDR1 and CDR2 from the germline V gene are LNHDA and SQIVND (reference sequence). CDR3 DNA sequence: TGTGCCAGTAGCATTAGCGGGAGCGCAGATACGCAGTATTTT. Amino acid sequence: CASSISGSADTQYF.

This chain links TRBV7-9 with TRBJ2-7, with D unclear. This CDR3 has 14 amino acids. Germline CDR1 reads SEHNR; CDR2 reads FQNEAQ (reference sequence). V was pared by 3 bases and J by 2 bases, with 11 bases between. CDR3 nucleotide sequence: TGTGCCAGCAGCTTTCCTCAGGCTCCCTACGAGCAGTACTTC. As protein: CASSFPQAPYEQYF.